What follows are 10 T cell receptor beta chains derived from one specimen sequenced in a study of cytomegalovirus exposure and HLA in healthy donors. TCRdb's copy holds only in-frame clones and misses some; the assay was immunoSEQ multiplex PCR. Of about 110,000 clones listed, about 94% are singletons. Input material: PBMCs. These receptors were collected from a woman in her late teens or twenties in good health and CMV-seronegative.

The V and J genes are TRBV27 and TRBJ2-7; 7 positions match TRBD1. The CDR3 totals 13 residues. V trimming: 6 bases; J trimming: 2 bases; junction bases outside the gene matches: 4. Germline-derived CDR1 and CDR2 are MNHEY and SMNVEV (reference sequence). The CDR3 reads CASRKGAPYEQYF. CDR3 in DNA: TGTGCCAGCAGAAAGGGGGCCCCCTACGAGCAGTACTTC.

The rearrangement uses TRBV2 and TRBJ2-7, with D tentatively TRBD1 (6 bases). The germline V and J ends were trimmed by 8 bases and 6 bases, with 17 bases remaining between them. The CDR3 runs to 13 residues. Per the germline V gene, CDR1 is SNHLY and CDR2 is FYNNEI. CDR3 nucleotide sequence: TGTGCCAGCGGAAGGGGGTTCGGTCCCGAGCAGTACTTC. Translating it yields CASGRGFGPEQYF.

This clone was counted a few times. The chain joins TRBV2 to TRBJ1-5, with TRBD1 identical over 7 bases. The CDR3 is 15 amino acids. V gave up 0 bases and J gave up 3 bases; unmatched junction bases: 2. CDR1 SNHLY and CDR2 FYNNEI come from the germline V gene. The CDR3 reads CASSEAGTANQPQHF. Here the CDR3 DNA reads TGTGCCAGCAGTGAAGCCGGGACAGCCAATCAGCCCCAGCATTTT.

This chain connects TRBV28 to TRBJ1-1; 8 bases agree with TRBD1. V was pared by 2 bases and J by 5 bases, with 10 bases of the junction left unmatched. The CDR3 runs 16 residues. Germline V gene data show CDR1 as MDHEN and CDR2 as SYDVKM. In DNA, the CDR3 is TGTGCCAGCAGTTTAGTGACAGGGGCCCTGAGGACTGAAGCTTTCTTT. Its translation is CASSLVTGALRTEAFF. Drawing the rest from reference TRBV28 and TRBJ1-1, the complete variable domain is DVKVTQSSRYLVKRTGEKVFLECVQDMDHENMFWYRQDPGLGLRLIYFSYDVKMKEKGDIPEGYSVSREKKERFSLILESASTNQTSMYLCASSLVTGALRTEAFFGQGTRLTVV.

The chain links TRBV7-8 to TRBJ2-5, with TRBD1 matching over 7 bases. Germline CDR1 and CDR2: SGHVS and FQNEAQ. V lost 10 bases and J lost 4; bases outside the gene matches: 15. The CDR3 covers 15 residues. The CDR3 coding sequence is TGTGCCACCCAAGAGGGCAGGGGGTCATCAGAGACCCAGTACTTC. Its protein is CATQEGRGSSETQYF.

V and J are TRBV4-1 and TRBJ2-2, with D perhaps matching TRBD1 (5 bases). Trimming removed 3 bases at V and 7 bases at J, with 12 bases between. CDR1 MGHRA and CDR2 YSYEKL come from the germline V gene. This CDR3 is 14 amino acids long. The CDR3 spells CASSQQGVVGELFF. The CDR3 DNA reads TGCGCCAGCAGCCAGCAAGGGGTGGTCGGGGAGCTGTTTTTT.

The J gene is TRBJ1-3, the V gene TRBV6-1, with TRBD1 matching over 8 bases. This CDR3 has 15 residues. Germline CDR1 reads MNHNS; CDR2 reads SASEGT. J gave up 6 bases and V 5 bases, and 9 bases lay outside the gene matches. DNA of the CDR3: TGTGCCAGCAGTCTGGACAGGGCCGAACTAAACACCATATATTTT. Protein: CASSLDRAELNTIYF.

This chain connects TRBV2 to TRBJ1-4, with D uncertain. Germline CDR1 SNHLY, CDR2 FYNNEI. V dropped 7 bases and J dropped 0 bases, with 15 bases sitting between them. This CDR3 contains 16 residues. CDR3 nucleotides: TGTGCCAGCAATGATCGGGGTTATGCAACTAATGAAAAACTGTTTTTT. As protein: CASNDRGYATNEKLFF.

The sample holds one count of this clone. The chain carries TRBV4-3 and TRBJ2-3; 8 positions agree with TRBD1. The germline V gene encodes CDR1 LGHNA and CDR2 YSLEER. V was clipped by 4 bases and J by 4 bases; unmatched bases: 4. The CDR3 loop spans 14 amino acids. The CDR3 sequence is CASSRQGKADTQYF. In nucleotides, the CDR3 is TGCGCCAGCAGCCGACAGGGGAAGGCAGATACGCAGTATTTT.

The V gene is TRBV7-6, the J gene TRBJ1-4, with a possible D match to TRBD1 (6 bases). Between the trimmed V and J ends, which lost 0 bases and 8 bases, there was a span of 13 bases. Germline V CDR1 and CDR2: SGHVS, FNYEAQ. The CDR3 is 15 residues long. CDR3 sequence: CASSLAVGGQEKLFF. The CDR3 DNA sequence: TGTGCCAGCAGCTTAGCCGTCGGGGGGCAGGAAAAACTGTTTTTT.